The following is a T cell receptor beta chain sequence with its context. The sample belongs to a study of CD8 T cells in Susac syndrome. Study details: Treatment at blood withdrawal was none, corticosteroids, or intravenous immunoglobulin alone in Susac syndrome patients.

CD8+ and CD4+ blood T cells underwent TCR beta sequencing. Random hexamers were used to reverse transcribe 0.5 to 1 ug of RNA. Multiplex PCR with immunoSEQ amplified the TCR beta CDR3 across 54 Vbeta and 13 Jbeta. TCRdb re-called the immunoSEQ multiplex PCR reads with MiXCR, one entry per CDR3 protein. Found here are roughly 200,000 distinct CDR3 sequences, about 91% of them singletons; the top ten hold around 0.079%. CDR1 ENHRY and CDR2 SYGVKD come from the germline V gene. The CDR3 is 13 residues long. V was pared by 0 bases and J by 7 bases, with 9 bases between. Source material: CD4+ T cells from PBMCs. The receptor was isolated from a human donor with Susac syndrome. This chain connects TRBV10-3 to TRBJ2-5; the D is unclear. The CDR3 DNA reads TGTGCCATCAGTGAGTCCCCCGACGGGACCCAGTACTTC. Amino acid sequence: CAISESPDGTQYF.